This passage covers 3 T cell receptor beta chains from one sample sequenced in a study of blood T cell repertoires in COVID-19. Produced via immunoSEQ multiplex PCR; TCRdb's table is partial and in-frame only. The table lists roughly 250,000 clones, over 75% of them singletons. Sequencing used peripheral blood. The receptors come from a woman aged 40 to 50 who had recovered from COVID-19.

CDR3: CASSSSGRETGELFF. CDR3 DNA: TGTGCCAGCAGTTCCAGCGGGAGGGAGACCGGGGAGCTGTTTTTT. The J gene is TRBJ2-2, the V gene TRBV2; 10 nucleotides align to TRBD2. Germline CDR1 and CDR2: SNHLY and FYNNEI. The ends lost 5 bases at V and 5 bases at J; junction bases unmatched: 5. The CDR3 is 15 amino acids.

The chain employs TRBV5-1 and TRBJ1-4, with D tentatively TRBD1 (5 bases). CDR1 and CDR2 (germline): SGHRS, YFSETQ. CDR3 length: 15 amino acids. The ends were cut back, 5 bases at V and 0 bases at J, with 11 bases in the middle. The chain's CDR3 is CASRLTGATNEKLFF. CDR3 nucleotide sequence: TGCGCCAGCAGACTTACAGGCGCAACTAATGAAAAACTGTTTTTT. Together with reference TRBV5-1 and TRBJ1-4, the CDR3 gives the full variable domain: KAGVTQTPRYLIKTRGQQVTLSCSPISGHRSVSWYQQTPGQGLQFLFEYFSETQRNKGNFPGRFSGRQFSNSRSEMNVSTLELGDSALYLCASRLTGATNEKLFFGSGTQLSVL.

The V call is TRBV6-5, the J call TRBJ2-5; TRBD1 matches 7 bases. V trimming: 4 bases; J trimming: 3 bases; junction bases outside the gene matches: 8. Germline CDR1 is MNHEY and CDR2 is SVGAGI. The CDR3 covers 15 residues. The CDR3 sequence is CASSFLRTGEETQYF. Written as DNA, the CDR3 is TGTGCCAGCAGTTTCCTTAGAACAGGGGAAGAGACCCAGTACTTC.